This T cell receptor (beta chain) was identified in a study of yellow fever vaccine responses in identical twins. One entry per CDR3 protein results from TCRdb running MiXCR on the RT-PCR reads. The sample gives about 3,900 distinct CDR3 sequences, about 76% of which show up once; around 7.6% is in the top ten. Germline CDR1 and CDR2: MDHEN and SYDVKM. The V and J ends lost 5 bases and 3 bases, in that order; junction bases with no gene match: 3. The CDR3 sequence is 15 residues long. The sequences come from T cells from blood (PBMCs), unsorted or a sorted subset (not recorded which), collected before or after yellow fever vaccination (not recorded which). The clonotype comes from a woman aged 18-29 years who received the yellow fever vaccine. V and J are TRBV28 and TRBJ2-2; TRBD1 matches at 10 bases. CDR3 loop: CASSTGTGDTGELFF. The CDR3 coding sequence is TGTGCCAGCAGTACCGGGACAGGGGACACCGGGGAGCTGTTTTTT.